Listed below are T cell receptor beta chains from one sample, sequenced in a study of cytomegalovirus exposure and HLA in healthy donors. The table came from immunoSEQ multiplex PCR; TCRdb's copy has only in-frame clones and leaves some out. The data show under 200,000 clones, around 78% seen once. Specimen: PBMCs. The receptors shown here come from a woman aged 25 to 39 in good health and CMV-seropositive. Both conserved end residues are part of each CDR3. Each record gives: clone size, J gene, V gene, D gene, CDR3 protein, CDR3 DNA. A D gene is named only where the DNA matches it firmly. Clone size is given for some rows only: seen once, a few or many times, or a class if the clone is expanded.

size: -
J: TRBJ2-3
V: TRBV5-1
D: TRBD1
CDR3: CASSLRQGETDTQYF
DNA: TGCGCCAGCAGCTTGCGACAGGGGGAGACAGATACGCAGTATTTT

size: -
J: TRBJ1-5
V: TRBV6-5
D: -
CDR3: CASSSQGGYSNQPQHF
DNA: TGTGCCAGCAGTTCCCAGGGAGGCTATAGCAATCAGCCCCAGCATTTT

size: -
J: TRBJ2-5
V: TRBV7-9
D: -
CDR3: CASSLGAPTQYF
DNA: TGTGCCAGCAGCTTAGGGGCCCCGACCCAGTACTTC

size: -
J: TRBJ1-1
V: TRBV11-2
D: -
CDR3: CASSSKISGEAFF
DNA: TGTGCCAGCAGCTCCAAAATTAGCGGTGAAGCTTTCTTT

size: -
J: TRBJ1-4
V: TRBV29-1
D: -
CDR3: CSVGGLGDLGTNEKLFF
DNA: TGCAGCGTTGGGGGACTAGGGGATTTGGGAACTAATGAAAAACTGTTTTTT

size: -
J: TRBJ2-2
V: TRBV30
D: -
CDR3: CAWSITENTGELFF
DNA: TGTGCCTGGAGTATCACAGAGAACACCGGGGAGCTGTTTTTT

size: -
J: TRBJ1-3
V: TRBV2
D: TRBD1
CDR3: CASKIRTDRGGNTIYF
DNA: TGTGCCAGCAAAATCCGAACCGACAGGGGAGGAAACACCATATATTTT

size: -
J: TRBJ1-1
V: TRBV19
D: -
CDR3: CASSLRSGYNTEAFF
DNA: TGTGCCAGTAGTCTCCGCTCAGGGTACAACACTGAAGCTTTCTTT

size: -
J: TRBJ2-1
V: TRBV6-5
D: TRBD2
CDR3: CASSYSTSDYNEQFF
DNA: TGTGCCAGCAGTTACTCGACTAGCGATTACAATGAGCAGTTCTTC

size: few
J: TRBJ2-3
V: TRBV5-4
D: -
CDR3: CASSLAGVDTQYF
DNA: TGTGCCAGCAGCTTGGCAGGGGTAGATACGCAGTATTTT

size: -
J: TRBJ2-7
V: TRBV10-3
D: TRBD2
CDR3: CAISDRGSGRFSSYEQYF
DNA: TGTGCCATCAGTGATCGGGGTAGCGGGAGGTTTAGCTCCTACGAGCAGTACTTC

size: -
J: TRBJ1-5
V: TRBV18
D: TRBD1
CDR3: CASSPATSGTGEYSNQPQHF
DNA: TGTGCCAGCTCACCAGCCACCTCCGGGACAGGAGAATATAGCAATCAGCCCCAGCATTTT

size: few
J: TRBJ1-5
V: TRBV6-1
D: -
CDR3: CASSGGESNQPQHF
DNA: TGTGCCAGCAGTGGGGGCGAGAGCAATCAGCCCCAGCATTTT

size: -
J: TRBJ1-6
V: TRBV11-2
D: TRBD1
CDR3: CASSFALTGGNSPLHF
DNA: TGTGCCAGCAGCTTCGCGCTCACAGGGGGCAATTCACCCCTCCACTTT

size: -
J: TRBJ2-7
V: TRBV27
D: -
CDR3: CASSPLDRGGSYEQYF
DNA: TGTGCCAGCAGTCCCCTCGACAGGGGAGGGAGCTACGAGCAGTACTTC

size: -
J: TRBJ1-5
V: TRBV5-6
D: TRBD1
CDR3: CASSQKGTGGYQPQHF
DNA: TGTGCCAGCAGCCAAAAGGGGACAGGGGGCTATCAGCCCCAGCATTTT

size: -
J: TRBJ1-4
V: TRBV5-1
D: TRBD1
CDR3: CASSARGHEKLFF
DNA: TGCGCCAGCAGCGCTAGGGGGCACGAAAAACTGTTTTTT

size: -
J: TRBJ1-1
V: TRBV4-2
D: -
CDR3: CASSQDPGGQEAFF
DNA: TGTGCCAGCAGCCAAGATCCAGGAGGACAGGAAGCTTTCTTT

size: -
J: TRBJ1-2
V: TRBV5-1
D: -
CDR3: CASSLAGAGGYTF
DNA: TGCGCCAGCAGCTTGGCCGGGGCGGGAGGCTACACCTTC

size: -
J: TRBJ1-4
V: TRBV9
D: -
CDR3: CASSGLGGAGEKLFF
DNA: TGTGCCAGCAGCGGCTTGGGGGGGGCAGGAGAAAAACTGTTTTTT

size: -
J: TRBJ2-3
V: TRBV2
D: -
CDR3: CASSVSPDTQYF
DNA: TGTGCCAGCAGTGTTAGTCCCGATACGCAGTATTTT

size: -
J: TRBJ2-2
V: TRBV19
D: -
CDR3: CASSIRGTRGTGELFF
DNA: TGTGCCAGTAGTATACGAGGGACCAGGGGCACCGGGGAGCTGTTTTTT

size: -
J: TRBJ2-1
V: TRBV7-8
D: TRBD1
CDR3: CASSLGQNEQFF
DNA: TGTGCCAGCAGCCTGGGACAGAATGAGCAGTTCTTC

size: -
J: TRBJ1-2
V: TRBV7-3
D: TRBD1
CDR3: CASSAATGNGYTF
DNA: TGTGCCAGCAGCGCCGCGACAGGGAATGGCTACACCTTC

size: few
J: TRBJ2-5
V: TRBV7-6
D: -
CDR3: CASSLGIGAETQYF
DNA: TGTGCCAGCAGCTTAGGTATAGGGGCAGAGACCCAGTACTTC